A single sample gave rise to the 9 T cell receptor beta chains below, sequenced in a study of regulatory T cells in long-lasting Graves disease. Indicated time point: newly diagnosed GD, antithyroid drugs for less than 3 months. From RNA extracted from PBMCs, the TCR library was made. HTBI primers from iRepertoire and Arm-PCR of CDR3 regions yielded the TCR beta libraries. TCRdb recomputed calls from the multiplex PCR reads with MiXCR, one row per CDR3 protein. The top ten clones hold around 20% of a sample with about 350,000 distinct CDR3 sequences, about 17% of them seen once. This sample was shared with a second study, whose subject was T cells in Graves' hyperthyroidism and ophthalmopathy.

The material was peripheral blood mononuclear cells (PBMCs), obtained at new diagnosis, from a patient treated with antithyroid drugs. These receptors all come from a woman younger than 30 with Graves disease.

This clonotype has more than one count but fewer than ten. This sequence joins TRBV19 and TRBJ2-1, with TRBD2 matching 11 bases. Per germline, CDR1 LNHDA and CDR2 SQIVND (reference sequence). This CDR3 contains 15 residues. V was pared by 6 bases and J by 7 bases, with 8 bases of the junction left unmatched. CDR3 sequence reads: CASRGGLADRNEQFF. As DNA, the CDR3 is TGTGCCAGTAGGGGGGGACTAGCGGACCGTAATGAGCAGTTCTTC.

The chain uses TRBV3-1 and TRBJ1-3, with D uncertain. Germline V lookup: CDR1 LGHDT, CDR2 YNNKEL (reference sequence). The CDR3 extends over 18 amino acids. V gave up 5 bases and J gave up 0 bases, with 20 bases separating them. CDR3 nucleotide sequence: TGTGCCAGCAGCGAATCCCCAAATAGTGGAAGCTCTGGAAACACCATATATTTT. Amino acid sequence: CASSESPNSGSSGNTIYF.

This clonotype turned up a few times. V usage is TRBV7-3 and J usage is TRBJ2-5, with 8 bases fitting TRBD2. The length of the CDR3 is 16 residues. Germline V gives CDR1 SGHTA, CDR2 FQGTGA. V lost 5 bases to trimming and J lost 3 bases; unmatched junction nucleotides: 11. The CDR3 DNA reads TGTGCCAGCAGCCCCCAAGGCCTAGCGGGTGAAGAGACCCAGTACTTC. It specifies CASSPQGLAGEETQYF. The variable domain in full, completed from reference TRBV7-3 and TRBJ2-5, reads GAGVSQTPSNKVTEKGKYVELRCDPISGHTALYWYRQSLGQGPEFLIYFQGTGAADDSGLPNDRFFAVRPEGSVSTLKIQRTERGDSAVYLCASSPQGLAGEETQYFGPGTRLLVL.

The chain combines TRBV19 with TRBJ2-7; 7 bases match TRBD1. This CDR3 has 12 amino acids. Germline CDR1 is LNHDA and CDR2 is SQIVND (reference sequence). With V trimmed by 7 bases and J by 7 bases, 7 bases remained unmatched. The CDR3 protein is CASKTGTREQYF. The CDR3, as DNA: TGTGCCAGTAAGACAGGGACAAGGGAGCAGTACTTC.

The chain is built from TRBV7-9 and TRBJ1-5; 7 nucleotides line up with TRBD1. The germline CDR1 and CDR2 sequences are SEHNR and FQNEAQ (reference sequence). Losses at the gene ends were 5 bases for V and 7 bases for J; bases not matched to a gene: 11. This CDR3 spans 15 amino acids. The CDR3 coding sequence is TGTGCCAGCAGCCCAGGAGAGGGGGCACAGCAGCCCCAGCATTTT. Translation gives CASSPGEGAQQPQHF.

This clonotype was counted at least ten times. The V gene is TRBV3-1, the J gene TRBJ2-3; 10 bases agree with TRBD2. The CDR3 length is 17 residues. V trimming: 1 base; J trimming: 5 bases; junction bases outside the gene matches: 9. Germline-derived CDR1 and CDR2 are LGHDT and YNNKEL (reference sequence). The DNA for the CDR3 is TGTGCCAGCAGCCAAGTTAGCCTAGCGGGAGCAGGAGATACGCAGTATTTT. Translated, it gives CASSQVSLAGAGDTQYF.

This clonotype was recorded many times. The V call is TRBV10-3, the J call TRBJ2-7; the D call may be TRBD1 or TRBD2 (6 bases each). Germline CDR1 reads ENHRY; CDR2 reads SYGVKD. The CDR3 sequence is 15 residues long. V was cut by 10 bases and J by 0 bases, with 19 bases left in between. The CDR3 DNA reads TGTGCCACACTAGCCAAGGGACACAGCTCCTACGAGCAGTACTTC. It translates to CATLAKGHSSYEQYF.

In the case of this clonotype: This likely reflects a read error, since a far larger clone is one base away. The chain recombines TRBV27 with TRBJ2-5; D might be TRBD1 (6 bases). Germline-derived CDR1 and CDR2 are MNHEY and SMNVEV (reference sequence). The CDR3 totals 16 residues. The CDR3 here is CASSSHQLRGQEAQYF. Written as DNA, the CDR3 is TGTGCCAGCAGTTCCCATCAACTCAGGGGACAAGAGGCCCAGTACTTC.

A remark on this clonotype: A much larger clone is a single base away; this may be a read error. This chain joins TRBV2 and TRBJ2-4; 7 positions agree with TRBD1. The J call could be wrong; TRBJ2-1 is a better fit for the DNA end. CDR3 length equals 14 residues. The germline CDR1 and CDR2 sequences are SNHLY and FYNNEI. For the CDR3, the DNA is TGTGCCAGCAGCCTCGACAGGGCCCCCAACGAGCAGTTCTTC. It yields the protein CASSLDRAPNEQFF.